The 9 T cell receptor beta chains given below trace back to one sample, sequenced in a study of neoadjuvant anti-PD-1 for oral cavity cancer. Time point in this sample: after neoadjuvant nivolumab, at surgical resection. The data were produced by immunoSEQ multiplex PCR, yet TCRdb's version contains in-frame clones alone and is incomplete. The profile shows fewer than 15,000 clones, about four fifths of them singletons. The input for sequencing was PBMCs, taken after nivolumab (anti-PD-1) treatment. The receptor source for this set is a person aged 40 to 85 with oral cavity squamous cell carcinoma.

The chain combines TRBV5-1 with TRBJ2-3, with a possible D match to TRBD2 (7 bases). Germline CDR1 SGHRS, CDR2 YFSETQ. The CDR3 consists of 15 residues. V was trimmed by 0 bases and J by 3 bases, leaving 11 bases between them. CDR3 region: CASSLGAGATDTQYF. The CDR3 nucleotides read TGCGCCAGCAGCTTGGGTGCGGGGGCAACAGATACGCAGTATTTT.

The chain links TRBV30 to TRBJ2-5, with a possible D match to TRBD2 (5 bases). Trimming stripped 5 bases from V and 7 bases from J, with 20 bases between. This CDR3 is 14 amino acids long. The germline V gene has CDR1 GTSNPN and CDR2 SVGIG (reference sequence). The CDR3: CAWEGQRAKWTQYF. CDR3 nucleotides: TGTGCCTGGGAGGGCCAACGGGCCAAGTGGACCCAGTACTTC.

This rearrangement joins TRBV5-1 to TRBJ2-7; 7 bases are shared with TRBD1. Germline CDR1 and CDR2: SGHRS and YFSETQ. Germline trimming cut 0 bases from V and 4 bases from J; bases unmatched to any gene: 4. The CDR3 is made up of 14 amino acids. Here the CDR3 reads CASSLAGQAYEQYF. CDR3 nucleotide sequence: TGCGCCAGCAGCTTGGCCGGACAGGCTTACGAGCAGTACTTC.

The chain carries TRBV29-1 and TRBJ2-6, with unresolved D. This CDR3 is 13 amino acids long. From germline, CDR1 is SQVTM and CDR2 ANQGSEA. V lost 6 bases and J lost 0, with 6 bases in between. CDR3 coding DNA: TGCAGCGTCGCAGGCTCTGGGGCCAACGTCCTGACTTTC. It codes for CSVAGSGANVLTF.

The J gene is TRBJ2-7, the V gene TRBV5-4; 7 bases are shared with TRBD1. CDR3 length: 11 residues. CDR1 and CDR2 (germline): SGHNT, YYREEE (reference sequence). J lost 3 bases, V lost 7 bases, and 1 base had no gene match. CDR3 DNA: TGTGCCAGCGGACAGGACTACGAGCAGTACTTC. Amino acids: CASGQDYEQYF.

The CDR3 region is CASAPYNEQFF. CDR3 coding DNA: TGTGCCAGCGCGCCTTACAATGAGCAGTTCTTC. The rearrangement links TRBV2 to TRBJ2-1; unclear D gene. Germline CDR1 is SNHLY and CDR2 is FYNNEI. Trimming took 8 bases from V and 4 from J, leaving 6 bases between them. This CDR3 region has 11 residues.

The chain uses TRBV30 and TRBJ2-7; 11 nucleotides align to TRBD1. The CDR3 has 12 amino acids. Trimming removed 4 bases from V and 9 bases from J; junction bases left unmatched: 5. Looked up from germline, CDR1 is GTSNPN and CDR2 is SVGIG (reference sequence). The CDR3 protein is CAWMGQGVGQYF. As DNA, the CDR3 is TGTGCCTGGATGGGACAGGGGGTAGGGCAGTACTTC.

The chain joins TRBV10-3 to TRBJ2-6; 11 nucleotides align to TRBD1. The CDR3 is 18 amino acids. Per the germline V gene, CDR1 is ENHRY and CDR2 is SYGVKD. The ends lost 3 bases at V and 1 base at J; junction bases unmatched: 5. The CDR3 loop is CAISDGTGGVSGANVLTF. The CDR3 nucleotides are TGTGCCATCAGTGACGGGACAGGGGGTGTATCTGGGGCCAACGTCCTGACTTTC.

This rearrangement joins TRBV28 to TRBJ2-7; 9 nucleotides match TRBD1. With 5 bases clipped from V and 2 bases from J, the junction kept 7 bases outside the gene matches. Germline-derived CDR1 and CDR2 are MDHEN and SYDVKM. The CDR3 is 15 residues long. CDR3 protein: CASSGTGTGTYEQYF. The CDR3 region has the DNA TGTGCCAGCAGTGGGACCGGGACAGGGACCTACGAGCAGTACTTC.